A selection of T cell receptor beta chains follows, all from one sample in a study of sequential checkpoint blockade in melanoma. TCRdb keeps only in-frame clones here, not all; method: immunoSEQ multiplex PCR. The table includes about 18,000 clones, approximately 26% detected once. Here the sequenced sample was tumor tissue (inferred from file names), taken from a patient given nivolumab and ipilimumab in sequence. The receptors come from a human donor with melanoma. Each CDR3 is given with its conserved first and last residue. The D gene is left open where the match is weak. Clone size is not always given. Where it is, it says once, few, many or a class for expanded clones.

v_gene	d_gene	j_gene	abundance	CDR3aa	CDR3nt
TRBV6-9	TRBD1	TRBJ1-5	.	CASSRTRQGSNQPQHF	TGTGCCAGCAGCCGCACTCGACAGGGTAGCAATCAGCCCCAGCATTTT
TRBV18	.	TRBJ1-5	.	CASSPTGQRNQPQHF	TGTGCCAGCTCACCGACCGGGCAACGCAATCAGCCCCAGCATTTT
TRBV4-1	TRBD1	TRBJ1-1	.	CASSMRDRDTEAFF	TGCGCCAGCAGCATGCGCGACAGGGACACTGAAGCTTTCTTT
TRBV28	TRBD2	TRBJ2-7	few	CASSFSGTSGSWDEQYF	TGTGCCAGCAGTTTCTCCGGGACTAGCGGGAGTTGGGACGAGCAGTACTTC
TRBV9	TRBD2	TRBJ2-1	few	CASSPGKGTSGNNEQFF	TGTGCCAGCAGCCCCGGAAAGGGGACTAGCGGGAACAATGAGCAGTTCTTC
TRBV9	TRBD1	TRBJ1-2	few	CASSVSGTGGYGYTF	TGTGCCAGCAGCGTATCTGGGACAGGCGGCTATGGCTACACCTTC
TRBV30	.	TRBJ2-7	.	CAWSVRIGGAYEQYF	TGTGCCTGGAGTGTGAGGATAGGCGGAGCCTACGAGCAGTACTTC
TRBV6-8	TRBD2	TRBJ2-3	few	CASTQLSGGTDTQYF	TGTGCCAGCACCCAATTGAGCGGGGGGACAGATACGCAGTATTTT
TRBV28	TRBD1	TRBJ2-7	few	CASSNRDRGEQYF	TGTGCCAGCAGCAACCGGGACAGGGGCGAGCAGTACTTC
TRBV11-3	TRBD1	TRBJ1-4	few	CASSLTTGAWEKLFF	TGTGCCAGCAGCTTAACGACAGGGGCCTGGGAAAAACTGTTTTTT
TRBV6-8	TRBD1	TRBJ1-5	few	CASSYSVPGTGAVQPQHF	TGTGCCAGCAGTTACTCCGTACCCGGGACAGGGGCTGTTCAGCCCCAGCATTTT
TRBV6-8	TRBD1	TRBJ2-1	few	CASSLTPGQGFTHNEQFF	TGTGCCAGCAGCCTAACCCCGGGACAGGGTTTTACGCACAATGAGCAGTTCTTC
TRBV11-3	TRBD2	TRBJ2-7	.	CASKGSGGAYEQYF	TGTGCCAGCAAAGGGAGCGGGGGGGCCTACGAGCAGTACTTC
TRBV5-1	.	TRBJ2-7	.	CASSLAGGHSSYEQYF	TGCGCCAGCAGCTTGGCCGGCGGACACTCGTCCTACGAGCAGTACTTC
TRBV27	TRBD2	TRBJ2-1	few	CASTFRGPGLAGGDRLYNEQFF	TGTGCCAGCACTTTCCGGGGGCCGGGACTAGCGGGAGGAGATAGATTGTACAATGAGCAGTTCTTC
TRBV11-3	.	TRBJ2-5	few	CASSLFRPGQETQYF	TGTGCCAGCAGCTTGTTTAGGCCAGGCCAAGAGACCCAGTACTTC
TRBV23-1	TRBD1	TRBJ2-5	.	CASSLHPDRLRQETQYF	TGCGCCAGCAGTTTACACCCGGACAGGCTCCGACAAGAGACCCAGTACTTC
TRBV19	.	TRBJ1-6	.	CASRGGSQINSPLHF	TGTGCCAGTAGGGGAGGGTCACAGATTAATTCACCCCTCCACTTT
TRBV6-8	.	TRBJ1-2	few	CASSYSIDRNYGYTF	TGTGCCAGCAGTTACTCGATTGACAGAAACTATGGCTACACCTTC
TRBV10-2	.	TRBJ1-1	.	CASRGGLGTEAFF	TGCGCCAGCAGGGGCGGCCTCGGGACTGAAGCTTTCTTT
TRBV23-1	TRBD1	TRBJ1-5	.	CASSQWVIQGAHQPQHF	TGCGCCAGCAGTCAATGGGTCATACAGGGGGCTCATCAGCCCCAGCATTTT
TRBV18	TRBD2	TRBJ2-3	.	CATASGSSTDTQYF	TGTGCCACCGCTAGCGGGTCTAGCACAGATACGCAGTATTTT
TRBV9	TRBD2	TRBJ2-5	.	CASSVLAGSAETQYF	TGTGCCAGCAGCGTTCTAGCGGGGTCAGCAGAGACCCAGTACTTC
TRBV5-1	.	TRBJ1-6	.	CASSLGLQSSYNSPLHF	TGCGCCAGCAGCTTGGGCCTACAGAGCTCCTATAATTCACCCCTCCACTTT
TRBV11-3	.	TRBJ1-6	many	CASSLEEAFNSPLHF	TGTGCCAGCAGCTTGGAGGAGGCGTTTAATTCACCCCTCCACTTT
TRBV7-4	TRBD2	TRBJ2-2	many	CASSLDISGSVPGELFF	TGTGCCAGCAGCTTAGATATTAGCGGGAGTGTCCCCGGGGAGCTGTTTTTT
TRBV29-1	.	TRBJ2-1	.	CSAPDRSSYNEQFF	TGCAGCGCACCGGACAGAAGCTCCTACAATGAGCAGTTCTTC
TRBV30	TRBD1	TRBJ2-7	few	CAWRKGQSDEQYF	TGTGCCTGGAGGAAGGGACAGTCGGACGAGCAGTACTTC
TRBV6-8	.	TRBJ1-1	few	CASSDHQNTEAFF	TGTGCCAGCAGTGATCATCAGAACACTGAAGCTTTCTTT
TRBV6-8	.	TRBJ1-2	few	CASSEFGDLRGYTF	TGTGCCAGCAGTGAGTTCGGGGATTTACGTGGCTACACCTTC
TRBV6-8	.	TRBJ2-5	.	CASSYALGGETQYF	TGTGCCAGCAGTTACGCCCTAGGGGGGGAGACCCAGTACTTC
TRBV11-3	.	TRBJ1-1	few	CASSFGPKDTEAFF	TGTGCCAGCAGCTTCGGACCGAAGGACACTGAAGCTTTCTTT
TRBV23-1	.	TRBJ2-7	few	CASSHDRAYEQYF	TGCGCCAGCAGCCACGACAGAGCCTACGAGCAGTACTTC
TRBV6-8	TRBD1	TRBJ2-1	.	CASSSPGTGVNEQFF	TGTGCCAGCAGCTCCCCCGGGACAGGGGTAAATGAGCAGTTCTTC
TRBV11-3	.	TRBJ2-2	many	CASSLNQGGTGELFF	TGTGCCAGCAGCTTAAATCAGGGTGGCACCGGGGAGCTGTTTTTT
TRBV19	.	TRBJ2-3	.	CASSIGAGPNTQYF	TGTGCCAGTAGTATAGGTGCGGGCCCAAATACGCAGTATTTT
TRBV6-8	TRBD2	TRBJ2-7	.	CASSGGLAGVTYEQYF	TGTGCCAGCAGTGGGGGACTAGCGGGAGTTACCTACGAGCAGTACTTC
TRBV6-8	.	TRBJ2-5	.	CASLRGVGAETQYF	TGTGCCAGTTTAAGGGGGGTAGGGGCCGAGACCCAGTACTTC